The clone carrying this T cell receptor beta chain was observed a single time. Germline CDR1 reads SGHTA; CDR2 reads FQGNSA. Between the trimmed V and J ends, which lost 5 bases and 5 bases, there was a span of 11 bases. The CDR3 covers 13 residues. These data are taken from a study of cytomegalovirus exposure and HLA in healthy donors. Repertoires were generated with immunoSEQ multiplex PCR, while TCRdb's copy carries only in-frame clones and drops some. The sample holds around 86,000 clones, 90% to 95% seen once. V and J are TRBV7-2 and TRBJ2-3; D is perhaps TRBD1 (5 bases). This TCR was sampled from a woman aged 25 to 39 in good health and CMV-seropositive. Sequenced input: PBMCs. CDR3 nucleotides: TGTGCCAGCAGCGCACAAAGGGGAGATACGCAGTATTTT. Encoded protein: CASSAQRGDTQYF.